This T cell receptor beta chain was documented in a study of vaccination and CD4 T cells after COVID-19. Turning to the study itself: Diagnosis preceded the drawing of post-COVID samples by a median around 100 days (range 35 to 161). Stimulation of cells relied on overlapping spike peptides derived from SARS-CoV-2, HCoV-NL63, HCoV-OC43 and HCoV-229E.

The CDR3 consists of 15 residues. The germline CDR1 and CDR2 sequences are ENHRY and SYGVKD. V was pared by 10 bases and J by 5 bases, with 21 bases between. In this sample, this clonotype turned up a few times. Antigen unknown. Study-level findings and limits: Convalescent patients' median share of reactive clones seen only post-vaccination was about 86%. The study examined relatively few convalescent patients and included no early post-infection timepoints.

Indicated treatment: roughly 11-day PBMC culture with coronavirus spike peptide pools or control peptides (ViraFEST assay). Once obtained from cultured CD4+ T cells, the DNA was sequenced using the Oncomine TCR Beta short-read assay. TCRdb called the PCR reads again in MiXCR, with one record for every CDR3 protein. The data contain 16,000 or so distinct CDR3 sequences, around half of them singletons. The V and J genes are TRBV10-3 and TRBJ1-3; no reliable D call. This TCR was recovered from a human donor who had recovered from COVID-19. The sequencing here drew on CD4+ T cells from blood, cultured in vitro, taken before SARS-CoV-2 vaccination. CDR3 amino acids: CATKPGRMGRNTIYF. DNA of the CDR3: TGTGCCACCAAACCCGGCAGGATGGGGAGAAACACCATATATTTT.